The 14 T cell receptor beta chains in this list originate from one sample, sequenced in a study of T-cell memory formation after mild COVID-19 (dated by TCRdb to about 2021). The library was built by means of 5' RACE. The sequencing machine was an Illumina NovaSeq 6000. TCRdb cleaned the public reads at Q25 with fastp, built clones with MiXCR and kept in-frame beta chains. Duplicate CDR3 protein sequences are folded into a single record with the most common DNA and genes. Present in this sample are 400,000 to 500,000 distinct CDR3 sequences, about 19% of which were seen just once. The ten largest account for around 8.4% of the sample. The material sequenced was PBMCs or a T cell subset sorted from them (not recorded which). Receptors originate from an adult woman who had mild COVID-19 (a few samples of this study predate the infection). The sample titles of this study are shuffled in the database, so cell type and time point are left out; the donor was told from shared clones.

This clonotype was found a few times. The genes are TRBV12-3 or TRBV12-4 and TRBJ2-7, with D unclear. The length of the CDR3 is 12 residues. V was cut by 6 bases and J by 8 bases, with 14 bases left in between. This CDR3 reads CASSPGRDKQYF. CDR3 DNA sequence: TGTGCCAGCAGCCCAGGACGCGATAAGCAGTACTTC.

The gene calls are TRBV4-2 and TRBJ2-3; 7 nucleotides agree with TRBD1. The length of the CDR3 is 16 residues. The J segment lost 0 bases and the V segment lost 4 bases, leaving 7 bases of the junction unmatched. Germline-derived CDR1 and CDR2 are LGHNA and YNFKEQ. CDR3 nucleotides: TGTGCCAGCAGCCTAGGGGACAGTGGGAGCACAGATACGCAGTATTTT. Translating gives CASSLGDSGSTDTQYF.

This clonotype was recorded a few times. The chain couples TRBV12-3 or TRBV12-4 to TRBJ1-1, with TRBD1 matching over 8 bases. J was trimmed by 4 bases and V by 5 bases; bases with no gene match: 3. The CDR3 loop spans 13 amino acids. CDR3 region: CASSNTGGTEAFF. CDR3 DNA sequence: TGTGCCAGCAGTAATACAGGGGGCACTGAAGCTTTCTTT.

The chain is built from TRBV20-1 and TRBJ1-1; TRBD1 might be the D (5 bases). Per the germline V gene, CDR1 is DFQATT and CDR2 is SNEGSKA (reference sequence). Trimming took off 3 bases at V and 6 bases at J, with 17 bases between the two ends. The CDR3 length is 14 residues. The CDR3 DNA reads TGCAGTGCTAGCCTCCACAGGCCGGGCGCTGAAGCTTTCTTT. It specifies CSASLHRPGAEAFF.

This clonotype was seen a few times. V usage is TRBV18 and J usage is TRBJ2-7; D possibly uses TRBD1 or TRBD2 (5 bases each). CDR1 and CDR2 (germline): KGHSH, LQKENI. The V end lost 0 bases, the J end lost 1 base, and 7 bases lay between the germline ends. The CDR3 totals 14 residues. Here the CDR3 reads CASSPPGVSYEQYF. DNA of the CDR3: TGTGCCAGCTCACCACCGGGGGTTTCCTACGAGCAGTACTTC. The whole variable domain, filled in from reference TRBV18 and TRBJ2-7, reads NAGVMQNPRHLVRRRGQEARLRCSPMKGHSHVYWYRQLPEEGLKFMVYLQKENIIDESGMPKERFSAEFPKEGPSILRIQQVVRGDSAAYFCASSPPGVSYEQYFGPGTRLTVT.

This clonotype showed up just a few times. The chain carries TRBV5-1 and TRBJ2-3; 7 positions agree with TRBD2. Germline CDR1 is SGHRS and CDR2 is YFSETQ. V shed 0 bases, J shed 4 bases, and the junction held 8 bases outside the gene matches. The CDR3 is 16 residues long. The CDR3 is CASSLVGASGADTQYF. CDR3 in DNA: TGCGCCAGCAGCTTGGTTGGGGCTAGCGGTGCAGATACGCAGTATTTT.

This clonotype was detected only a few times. The CDR3 nucleotides are TGTGCCATCAGTGCGGACGGCTTCTATGGCTACACCTTC. It is translated as CAISADGFYGYTF. This sequence joins TRBV10-3 and TRBJ1-2; D remains ambiguous. V lost 4 bases, J lost 4 bases, and 10 bases lay in between. Germline assignment: CDR1 ENHRY and CDR2 SYGVKD. The CDR3 contains 13 residues.

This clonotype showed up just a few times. CDR3 nucleotides: TGTGCCAGCAGTAGGGGGCGGGGGTCCTACGAGCAGTACTTC. This translates into CASSRGRGSYEQYF. This chain joins TRBV27 and TRBJ2-7; TRBD1 or TRBD2 may be the D gene (7 bases each). The CDR3 contains 14 residues. Trimming took 5 bases from V and 1 from J, leaving 12 bases between them. Germline V CDR1 and CDR2: MNHEY, SMNVEV (reference sequence).

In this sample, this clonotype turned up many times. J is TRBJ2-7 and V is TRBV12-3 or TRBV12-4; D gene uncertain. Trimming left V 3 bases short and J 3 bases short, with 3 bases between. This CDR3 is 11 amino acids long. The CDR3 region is CASSFGYEQYF. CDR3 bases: TGTGCCAGCAGTTTCGGCTACGAGCAGTACTTC.

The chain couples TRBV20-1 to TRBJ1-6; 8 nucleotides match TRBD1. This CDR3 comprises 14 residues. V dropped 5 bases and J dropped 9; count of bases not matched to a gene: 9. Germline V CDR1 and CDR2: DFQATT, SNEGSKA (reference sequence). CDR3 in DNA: TGCAGTGCTCTGCCGACAGGGGAGGTTTCACCCCTCCACTTT. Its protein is CSALPTGEVSPLHF.

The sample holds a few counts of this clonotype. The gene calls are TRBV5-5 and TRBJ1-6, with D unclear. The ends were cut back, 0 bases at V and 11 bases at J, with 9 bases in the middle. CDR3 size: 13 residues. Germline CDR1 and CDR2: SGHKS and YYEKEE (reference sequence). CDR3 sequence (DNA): TGTGCCAGCAGCTTGGAGATTTCGGCACCCCTCCACTTT. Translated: CASSLEISAPLHF. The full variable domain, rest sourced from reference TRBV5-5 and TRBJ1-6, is DAGVTQSPTHLIKTRGQQVTLRCSPISGHKSVSWYQQVLGQGPQFIFQYYEKEERGRGNFPDRFSARQFPNYSSELNVNALLLGDSALYLCASSLEISAPLHFGNGTRLTVT.

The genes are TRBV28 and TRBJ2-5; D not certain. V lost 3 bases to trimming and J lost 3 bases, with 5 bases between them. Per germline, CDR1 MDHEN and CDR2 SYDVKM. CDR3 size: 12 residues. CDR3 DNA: TGTGCCAGCAGTTTTGGGAAAGAGACCCAGTACTTC. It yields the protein CASSFGKETQYF.

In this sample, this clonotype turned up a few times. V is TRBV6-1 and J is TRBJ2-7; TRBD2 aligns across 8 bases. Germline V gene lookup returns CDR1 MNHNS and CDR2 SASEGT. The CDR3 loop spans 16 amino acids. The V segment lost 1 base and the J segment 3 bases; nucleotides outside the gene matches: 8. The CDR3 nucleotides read TGTGCCAGCAGTGAAGGTAGGCGGGAGGCTCTCTACGAGCAGTACTTC. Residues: CASSEGRREALYEQYF.

This CDR3 reads CSASRQLTEAFF. The CDR3 DNA sequence: TGCAGTGCTAGTCGACAGCTCACTGAAGCTTTCTTT. V usage is TRBV20-1 and J usage is TRBJ1-1; D may be TRBD1 (5 bases). This CDR3 contains 12 residues. Germline-derived CDR1 and CDR2 are DFQATT and SNEGSKA (reference sequence). V was cut by 3 bases and J by 4 bases, with 9 bases left in between.